These 10 T cell receptor beta chains share one sample of origin, sequenced in a study of pediatric ulcerative colitis (dated by TCRdb to the late 2010s). Library method: the immunoSEQ multiplex PCR assay. TCRdb retrieved this table from immuneACCESS and kept in-frame rearrangements only. Not all clones are present; in checked studies, unresolved V genes account for under half, and no reason is known for the remainder. A total of about 60,000 clones appear in this sample, about 89% of them only once. Approximately 1.5% of the sample goes to the ten largest clones. Sequenced sample: blood. The receptors shown here come from a boy aged 5-17 years who was a control in a study of pediatric ulcerative colitis.

CDR3 sequence reads: CASSDSTGRGANGETQYF. In nucleotides, the CDR3 is TGTGCCAGCAGTGACTCGACAGGGAGAGGGGCCAATGGGGAGACCCAGTACTTC. The chain is built from TRBV25-1 and TRBJ2-5, with 7 bases identical to TRBD1. J lost 5 bases, V lost 3 bases, and 18 bases had no gene match. The CDR3 is made up of 18 amino acids. Germline assignment: CDR1 MGHDK and CDR2 SYGVNS.

V is TRBV11-2 and J is TRBJ2-7, with D maybe TRBD2 (6 bases). The CDR3 consists of 14 residues. Germline V gene lookup returns CDR1 SGHAT and CDR2 FQNNGV. V was clipped by 5 bases and J by 3 bases, with 14 bases between them. The CDR3 region is CASSTRGTVYEQYF. The CDR3, as DNA: TGTGCCAGCAGCACCCGGGGGACTGTCTACGAGCAGTACTTC.

The CDR3 nucleotides are TGTGCCAGCAGAGGTAGAAAGTACGAGCAGTACTTC. The encoded protein is CASRGRKYEQYF. This chain uses TRBV28 with TRBJ2-7; D gene unclear. The CDR3 loop spans 12 amino acids. Between the trimmed V and J ends, which lost 6 bases and 4 bases, there was a span of 10 bases. Germline CDR1 is MDHEN and CDR2 is SYDVKM.

V and J are TRBV13 and TRBJ1-1; a possible D gene is TRBD1 (5 bases). The germline gives CDR1 PRHDT, CDR2 FYEKMQ (reference sequence). The V and J ends lost 0 bases and 1 base respectively, with 6 bases between them. This CDR3 is 14 amino acids long. The CDR3 region is CASSLGGGNTEAFF. The CDR3 nucleotides are TGTGCCAGCAGCTTAGGCGGGGGGAACACTGAAGCTTTCTTT.

This chain links TRBV7-6 with TRBJ2-1, with D uncertain. Germline CDR1 reads SGHVS; CDR2 reads FNYEAQ. CDR3 size: 13 residues. Trimming took off 3 bases at V and 8 bases at J, with 11 bases between the two ends. The CDR3 loop is CASSFEQKDEQFF. DNA for the CDR3: TGTGCCAGCAGCTTCGAACAGAAGGATGAGCAGTTCTTC.

This clone showed up just once. The V and J genes are TRBV18 and TRBJ2-1; D is possibly TRBD2 (5 bases). Trimming removed 3 bases at V and 7 bases at J, with 16 bases between. The CDR3 is 15 amino acids. Germline V gene data show CDR1 as KGHSH and CDR2 as LQKENI. The CDR3 DNA follows: TGTGCCAGCTCACCGTCACTAACGTCGGGAAATGAGCAGTTCTTC. Protein: CASSPSLTSGNEQFF.

This clone has just one count. The gene calls are TRBV6-5 and TRBJ1-1; D is ambiguous. Trimming left V 6 bases short and J 3 bases short, with 11 bases between. Germline CDR1 is MNHEY and CDR2 is SVGAGI. The CDR3 is 13 residues long. The CDR3 here is CASRDTEYTEAFF. The CDR3 nucleotides are TGTGCCAGCAGAGACACTGAATACACTGAAGCTTTCTTT.

This clone was observed a single time. The chain carries TRBV21-1 and TRBJ2-7; TRBD2, the table's D call, lacks a check against the DNA. TRBV21-1 is recorded as a pseudogene. CDR3 length: 16 residues. As DNA, the CDR3 is TGTGCCAGCAGCACAAATCCTCGCGGAAACTCCTACGAGCAGTACTTC. This gives the protein CASSTNPRGNSYEQYF.

This clone was recorded once. The genes are TRBV6-1 and TRBJ2-7; 7 bases map to TRBD1. This CDR3 is 15 amino acids long. Germline V gives CDR1 MNHNS, CDR2 SASEGT. The V and J ends lost 5 bases and 1 base, in that order; junction bases with no gene match: 8. The CDR3 nucleotides are TGTGCCAGCAGTCTCAGGGGGTCGGGATCCTACGAGCAGTACTTC. Translated: CASSLRGSGSYEQYF.

The chain employs TRBV5-1 and TRBJ2-1; a weak D match, TRBD1 (5 bases). V shed 4 bases and J shed 2 bases, with 16 bases lying between them. The germline gives CDR1 SGHRS, CDR2 YFSETQ. The CDR3 covers 16 residues. CDR3 residues: CASSRPRVGTYNEQFF. CDR3 bases: TGCGCCAGCAGCCGCCCCAGGGTTGGAACCTACAATGAGCAGTTCTTC.